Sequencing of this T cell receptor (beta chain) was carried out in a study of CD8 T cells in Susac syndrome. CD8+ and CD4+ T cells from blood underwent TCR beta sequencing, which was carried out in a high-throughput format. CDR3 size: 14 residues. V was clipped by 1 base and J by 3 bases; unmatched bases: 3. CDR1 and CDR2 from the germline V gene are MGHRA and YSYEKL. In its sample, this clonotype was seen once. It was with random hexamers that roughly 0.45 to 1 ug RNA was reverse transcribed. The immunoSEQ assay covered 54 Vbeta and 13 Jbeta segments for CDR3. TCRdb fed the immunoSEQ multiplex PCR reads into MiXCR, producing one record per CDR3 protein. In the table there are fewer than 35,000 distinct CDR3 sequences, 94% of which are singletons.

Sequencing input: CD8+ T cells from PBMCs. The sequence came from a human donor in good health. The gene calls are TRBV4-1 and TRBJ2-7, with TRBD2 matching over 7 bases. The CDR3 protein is CASSQGEGVYEQYF. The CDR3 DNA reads TGCGCCAGCAGCCAAGGGGAGGGAGTCTACGAGCAGTACTTC.